Following are 32 T cell receptor beta chains from one sample sequenced in a study of T cells in Graves' hyperthyroidism and ophthalmopathy. The TCR beta CDR3 regions underwent amplification using RNA transcripts as the source. TCR CDR3 regions were first amplified by RT-PCR with HTBI primers. Each CDR3 protein is one row after TCRdb ran MiXCR on the multiplex PCR reads. The sample records approximately 610,000 distinct CDR3 sequences, 14% to 15% being singletons. What was sequenced was blood. Every receptor here comes from a woman in her thirties or forties with Graves' ophthalmopathy.

This clonotype was picked up many times. The chain recombines TRBV28 with TRBJ2-5; TRBD2 is a possible D gene (7 bases). Germline values: CDR1 MDHEN, CDR2 SYDVKM. The CDR3 runs to 14 residues. V was clipped by 5 bases and J by 0 bases, with 10 bases between them. The CDR3 is CASSRGGDQETQYF. The CDR3 coding sequence is TGTGCCAGCAGTCGAGGGGGGGACCAAGAGACCCAGTACTTC.

The V call is TRBV30, the J call TRBJ2-7; D may be TRBD2 (6 bases). The germline V gene has CDR1 GTSNPN and CDR2 SVGIG (reference sequence). This CDR3 spans 15 amino acids. Trimming removed 2 bases from V and 7 bases from J, with 21 bases in between. The CDR3, as DNA: TGTGCCTGGAGTCTAGCCTACAGTCCCCGGGGGGAGCAGTACTTC. Translated: CAWSLAYSPRGEQYF.

This clonotype was seen many times. This rearrangement joins TRBV6-1 to TRBJ1-1; D is undetermined. CDR3 size: 14 residues. Trimming stripped 7 bases from V and 5 bases from J, with 17 bases between. Germline CDR1 and CDR2: MNHNS and SASEGT. Here the CDR3 DNA reads TGTGCCAGCACCTTGGGGTATTTGGGTACTGAAGCTTTCTTT. Amino acids: CASTLGYLGTEAFF.

J is TRBJ2-7 and V is TRBV6-5; D gene uncertain. V was trimmed by 5 bases and J by 5 bases, leaving 10 bases between them. Germline V gives CDR1 MNHEY, CDR2 SVGAGI. This CDR3 region has 12 residues. The CDR3 bases are TGTGCCAGCAGTCCCTACCGGGACGAGCAGTACTTC. It translates to CASSPYRDEQYF.

The gene calls are TRBV7-2 and TRBJ2-5, with 9 bases aligning to TRBD1. The V and J ends lost 4 bases and 4 bases, in that order; junction bases with no gene match: 7. The length of the CDR3 is 15 residues. The germline V gene has CDR1 SGHTA and CDR2 FQGNSA. CDR3 bases: TGTGCCAGCAGCTCCGTGACAGGGGGGTCAGAGACCCAGTACTTC. Translating it yields CASSSVTGGSETQYF. The complete variable domain, with remaining parts taken from reference TRBV7-2 and TRBJ2-5, reads GAGVSQSPSNKVTEKGKDVELRCDPISGHTALYWYRQSLGQGLEFLIYFQGNSAPDKSGLPSDRFSAERTGGSVSTLTIQRTQQEDSAVYLCASSSVTGGSETQYFGPGTRLLVL.

This clonotype has a count of ten or more. The rearrangement links TRBV2 to TRBJ1-2, with no clear D. V lost 0 bases to trimming and J lost 4 bases, with 9 bases between them. CDR3 size: 14 residues. Germline CDR1 reads SNHLY; CDR2 reads FYNNEI. Here the CDR3 DNA reads TGTGCCAGCAGTGAAGCGGGGTTTGGCTATGGCTACACCTTC. It is translated as CASSEAGFGYGYTF.

This clonotype has a count of ten or more. V and J are TRBV19 and TRBJ2-7, with 7 bases that match TRBD1. Germline V gives CDR1 LNHDA, CDR2 SQIVND (reference sequence). The trim removed 10 bases at V and 4 bases at J, leaving 19 bases unmatched. The CDR3 spans 16 residues. Here the CDR3 DNA reads TGTGCCACCGCACTGGAGGCGCAGGGGGATTGGTACGAGCAGTACTTC. Protein: CATALEAQGDWYEQYF.

This clonotype occurred a few times. The gene calls are TRBV11-2 and TRBJ2-7; either TRBD1 or TRBD2 may supply D (5 bases each). Germline CDR1 and CDR2: SGHAT and FQNNGV. This CDR3 region has 15 residues. Trimming shortened V by 4 bases and J by 2 bases, and 15 bases separated the two germline ends. The CDR3 loop is CASSSLGAQTYEQYF. The CDR3 DNA sequence: TGTGCCAGCAGCTCCCTCGGGGCCCAAACCTACGAGCAGTACTTC.

This clonotype was detected only a few times. This chain joins TRBV12-3 or TRBV12-4 and TRBJ1-6; D is unclear. The germline V and J ends were trimmed by 6 bases and 6 bases, with 12 bases remaining between them. This CDR3 has 14 amino acids. CDR3: CASRPDLGNSPLHF. DNA for the CDR3: TGTGCCAGCAGGCCCGACTTGGGTAATTCACCCCTCCACTTT.

This clonotype was recorded at least ten times. V usage is TRBV6-1 and J usage is TRBJ1-2; TRBD1 matches at 10 bases. The CDR3 is 13 amino acids. CDR1 and CDR2 from the germline V gene are MNHNS and SASEGT. The junction had 6 bases not matched to a gene; V was cut back by 6 bases and J by 8 bases. The CDR3 here is CASRTGTGEGYTF. The CDR3 region has the DNA TGTGCCAGCAGGACCGGGACAGGGGAAGGCTACACCTTC.

This clonotype was found many times. The rearrangement links TRBV27 to TRBJ2-7; possibly TRBD2 for D (5 bases). V shed 7 bases and J shed 2 bases, with 9 bases lying between them. The CDR3 has 12 amino acids. Looked up from germline, CDR1 is MNHEY and CDR2 is SMNVEV (reference sequence). The CDR3 DNA is TGTGCCAGCAATGGACTGGCCTACGAGCAGTACTTC. Translating gives CASNGLAYEQYF.

This clonotype was detected once. V gene TRBV7-2 combines with J gene TRBJ1-1, with 8 bases fitting TRBD1. The CDR3 has 15 residues. Germline V gene sequence: CDR1 SGHTA, CDR2 FQGNSA. The trim removed 5 bases at V and 0 bases at J, leaving 5 bases unmatched. The CDR3 here is CASSGRTGLNTEAFF. CDR3 sequence (DNA): TGTGCCAGCAGCGGGCGGACAGGGTTGAACACTGAAGCTTTCTTT.

This clonotype was picked up many times. The chain uses TRBV6-2 or TRBV6-3 and TRBJ2-5; 8 bases line up with TRBD2. The V segment lost 8 bases and the J segment 5 bases; nucleotides outside the gene matches: 10. Germline CDR1 is MNHEY and CDR2 is SVGEGT. The CDR3 sequence is 14 residues long. The CDR3 nucleotides are TGTGCCAGCGGCAGGACTAGCCTAGGGGAGACCCAGTACTTC. It codes for CASGRTSLGETQYF.

This clonotype was counted at least ten times. This chain links TRBV6-5 with TRBJ1-1; TRBD1 might be the D (6 bases). V was pared by 5 bases and J by 4 bases, with 17 bases between. CDR1 and CDR2 from the germline V gene are MNHEY and SVGAGI. This CDR3 has 15 residues. The CDR3 DNA reads as TGTGCCAGCAGTCCCCAAGGGGGGGGGGGCACTGAAGCTTTCTTT. It translates to CASSPQGGGGTEAFF.

The J gene is TRBJ2-7, the V gene TRBV2; tentative D call: TRBD1 (6 bases). With 7 bases removed from V and 1 base from J, the gap between germline ends came to 17 bases. The CDR3 covers 15 residues. Germline V gene sequence: CDR1 SNHLY, CDR2 FYNNEI. CDR3 DNA: TGTGCCAGCATTAAAGGACAGAGAGGTTCCTACGAGCAGTACTTC. It specifies CASIKGQRGSYEQYF.

This clonotype appeared many times. V usage is TRBV7-3 and J usage is TRBJ2-2; a possible D gene is TRBD2 (5 bases). CDR1 is SGHTA and CDR2 is FQGTGA in the germline V gene. The CDR3 covers 14 residues. V lost 2 bases and J 6 bases, leaving 10 bases between the germline ends. The CDR3 loop reads CASSLGLASGELFF. The CDR3 nucleotides read TGTGCCAGCAGCTTAGGCCTAGCCTCCGGGGAGCTGTTTTTT.

This clonotype was detected a few times. The chain employs TRBV27 and TRBJ2-5; 9 nucleotides match TRBD2. V lost 6 bases to trimming and J lost 5 bases; unmatched junction nucleotides: 10. Germline loops: CDR1 MNHEY, CDR2 SMNVEV (reference sequence). CDR3 length: 15 amino acids. This CDR3 is CASRRAGGPGETQYF. For the CDR3, the DNA is TGTGCCAGCAGGCGAGCGGGAGGCCCGGGGGAGACCCAGTACTTC.

V and J are TRBV6-1 and TRBJ1-2; 7 positions agree with TRBD1. This CDR3 is 14 amino acids long. The germline CDR1 and CDR2 sequences are MNHNS and SASEGT. Germline trimming cut 6 bases from V and 8 bases from J; bases unmatched to any gene: 12. In nucleotides, the CDR3 is TGTGCCAGCAGAAAACGGGACAGCGCAGACGGCTACACCTTC. Its translation: CASRKRDSADGYTF.

This clonotype was observed a few times. This rearrangement joins TRBV5-5 to TRBJ2-7, with D perhaps matching TRBD1 (5 bases). The CDR3 is made up of 14 amino acids. CDR1 is SGHKS, CDR2 YYEKEE, per germline (reference sequence). The V end lost 4 bases, the J end lost 5 bases, and 16 bases lay between the germline ends. The CDR3 loop reads CASSGFRESDEQYF. The CDR3 DNA follows: TGTGCCAGCAGCGGATTCAGGGAATCCGACGAGCAGTACTTC.

The sample holds many counts of this clonotype. The chain employs TRBV19 and TRBJ1-5, with D possibly TRBD1 on 6 matching bases. Germline V gives CDR1 LNHDA, CDR2 SQIVND (reference sequence). Trimming shortened V by 3 bases and J by 2 bases, and 11 bases separated the two germline ends. This CDR3 contains 15 residues. The CDR3 loop is CASSIRAGGNQPQHF. Here the CDR3 DNA reads TGTGCCAGTAGTATTCGGGCAGGGGGCAATCAGCCCCAGCATTTT.

In this sample, this clonotype turned up many times. The chain employs TRBV4-3 and TRBJ2-2, with D maybe TRBD2 (5 bases). The CDR3 consists of 15 residues. V was shortened by 0 bases and J by 2 bases, with 7 bases between the two germline ends. Germline V lookup: CDR1 LGHNA, CDR2 YSLEER. CDR3: CASSQDRGNTGELFF. CDR3 DNA: TGCGCCAGCAGCCAAGATCGGGGTAACACCGGGGAGCTGTTTTTT.

This clonotype has at least ten counts. The genes are TRBV19 and TRBJ1-2, with D unresolved. The CDR3 spans 12 residues. The germline CDR1 and CDR2 sequences are LNHDA and SQIVND (reference sequence). V dropped 5 bases and J dropped 6 bases, with 10 bases sitting between them. In nucleotides, the CDR3 is TGTGCCAGTAGTCCGAGGGTGGATGGCTACACCTTC. Protein sequence: CASSPRVDGYTF. The variable domain in full, completed from reference TRBV19 and TRBJ1-2, reads DGGITQSPKYLFRKEGQNVTLSCEQNLNHDAMYWYRQDPGQGLRLIYYSQIVNDFQKGDIAEGYSVSREKKESFPLTVTSAQKNPTAFYLCASSPRVDGYTFGSGTRLTVV.

This chain joins TRBV12-3 or TRBV12-4 and TRBJ1-5, with D possibly TRBD1 on 6 matching bases. The CDR3 runs to 14 residues. Trimming took off 5 bases at V and 0 bases at J, with 8 bases between the two ends. The CDR3, as DNA: TGTGCCAGCAGTCGGGGACATAGCAATCAGCCCCAGCATTTT. As protein: CASSRGHSNQPQHF.

J is TRBJ2-5 and V is TRBV7-9; 7 nucleotides agree with TRBD2. Germline V gives CDR1 SEHNR, CDR2 FQNEAQ (reference sequence). CDR3 length: 15 residues. After removal of 4 bases from V and 4 bases from J, the junction contained 9 bases not matched to a gene. CDR3 bases: TGTGCCAGCAGCTCCCGGGAGGCGACCCCAGAGACCCAGTACTTC. Protein sequence: CASSSREATPETQYF.

J is TRBJ2-3 and V is TRBV5-1; 9 positions agree with TRBD2. After removal of 2 bases from V and 0 bases from J, the junction contained 4 bases not matched to a gene. Looked up from germline, CDR1 is SGHRS and CDR2 is YFSETQ. CDR3 length equals 16 residues. The CDR3 DNA follows: TGCGCCAGCAGCTTAAGCGGGGGGATCAGCACAGATACGCAGTATTTT. Translation gives CASSLSGGISTDTQYF.

This clonotype was seen more than once but under ten times. In DNA form, the CDR3 reads TGTGCCAGCAGCCCTTACCTGAGACAATCCGGGGAGCTGTTTTTT. Its protein is CASSPYLRQSGELFF. V gene TRBV6-2 or TRBV6-3 combines with J gene TRBJ2-2; D not resolved. Germline CDR1 reads MNHEY; CDR2 reads SVGEGT. This CDR3 spans 15 amino acids. Trimming pared 6 bases from V and 6 bases from J, leaving 17 bases between.

This clonotype came up many times. V gene TRBV11-3 combines with J gene TRBJ2-5; 11 positions match TRBD2. CDR3 length: 16 residues. CDR1 is SGHNT, CDR2 YENEEA, per germline. V shed 1 base and J 1 base; nucleotides not matched to a gene: 2. This CDR3 reads CASSLGGTSGQETQYF. CDR3 DNA: TGTGCCAGCAGCTTAGGGGGGACTAGCGGCCAAGAGACCCAGTACTTC.

This clonotype has at least ten counts. V usage is TRBV30 and J usage is TRBJ2-7; D ambiguous. The ends were cut back, 1 base at V and 5 bases at J, with 12 bases in the middle. This CDR3 has 13 residues. CDR1 and CDR2 from the germline V gene are GTSNPN and SVGIG (reference sequence). The CDR3 is CAWSAGATDEQYF. CDR3 DNA sequence: TGTGCCTGGAGTGCCGGAGCAACGGACGAGCAGTACTTC.

This clonotype has just a few counts. The chain links TRBV19 to TRBJ2-5; no clear D gene. Per germline, CDR1 LNHDA and CDR2 SQIVND (reference sequence). This CDR3 has 13 amino acids. V was cut by 6 bases and J by 1 base, with 9 bases left in between. This CDR3 reads CASSPDGQETQYF. The CDR3 DNA reads TGTGCCAGTAGCCCTGACGGCCAAGAGACCCAGTACTTC. The whole variable domain, remainder taken from reference TRBV19 and TRBJ2-5, is DGGITQSPKYLFRKEGQNVTLSCEQNLNHDAMYWYRQDPGQGLRLIYYSQIVNDFQKGDIAEGYSVSREKKESFPLTVTSAQKNPTAFYLCASSPDGQETQYFGPGTRLLVL.

This clonotype has at least ten counts. The V and J genes are TRBV29-1 and TRBJ1-1; D is perhaps TRBD1 (5 bases). Trimming pared 2 bases from V and 1 base from J, leaving 8 bases between. The germline CDR1 and CDR2 sequences are SQVTM and ANQGSEA. The CDR3 has 13 residues. The CDR3 here is CSVERQKNTEAFF. DNA of the CDR3: TGCAGCGTTGAAAGACAGAAGAACACTGAAGCTTTCTTT.

This clonotype was seen ten or more times. The rearrangement links TRBV6-5 to TRBJ1-1; 7 bases align to TRBD1. The ends lost 0 bases at V and 4 bases at J; junction bases unmatched: 2. CDR1 and CDR2 (germline): MNHEY, SVGAGI. This CDR3 comprises 14 residues. Written as DNA, the CDR3 is TGTGCCAGCAGTTACTCCGCAGGGGGCACTGAAGCTTTCTTT. It is translated as CASSYSAGGTEAFF.

The chain uses TRBV9 and TRBJ1-1; D not resolved. Germline values: CDR1 SGDLS, CDR2 YYNGEE. The CDR3 totals 13 residues. V was cut by 7 bases and J by 0 bases, with 10 bases left in between. The DNA for the CDR3 is TGTGCCAGCGGACCCACAGTGAACACTGAAGCTTTCTTT. Translating gives CASGPTVNTEAFF.